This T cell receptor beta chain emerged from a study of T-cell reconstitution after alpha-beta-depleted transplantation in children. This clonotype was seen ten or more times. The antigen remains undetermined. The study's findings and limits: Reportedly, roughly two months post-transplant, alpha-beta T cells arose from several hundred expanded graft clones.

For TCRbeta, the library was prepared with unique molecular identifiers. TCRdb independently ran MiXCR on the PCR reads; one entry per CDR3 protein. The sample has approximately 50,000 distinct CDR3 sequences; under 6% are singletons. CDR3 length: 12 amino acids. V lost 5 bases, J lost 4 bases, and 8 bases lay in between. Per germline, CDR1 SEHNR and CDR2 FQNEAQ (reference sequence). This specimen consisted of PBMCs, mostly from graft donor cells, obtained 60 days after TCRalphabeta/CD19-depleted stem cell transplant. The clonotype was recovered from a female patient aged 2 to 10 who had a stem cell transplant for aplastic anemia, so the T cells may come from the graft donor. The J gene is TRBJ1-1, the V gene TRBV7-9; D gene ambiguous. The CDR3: CASSPGPTEAFF. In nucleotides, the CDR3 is TGTGCCAGCAGCCCAGGACCCACTGAAGCTTTCTTT. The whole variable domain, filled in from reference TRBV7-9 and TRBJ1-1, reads DTGVSQNPRHKITKRGQNVTFRCDPISEHNRLYWYRQTLGQGPEFLTYFQNEAQLEKSRLLSDRFSAERPKGSFSTLEIQRTEQGDSAMYLCASSPGPTEAFFGQGTRLTVV.